These 25 T cell receptor beta chains originate from one sample sequenced in a study of blood T cell repertoires in COVID-19. Method: immunoSEQ multiplex PCR; TCRdb's copy keeps in-frame clones and lacks some. The table records roughly 140,000 clones, 85% of them present only once. Sequenced input: peripheral blood. The source of these receptors is a man over 45 with acute or convalescent COVID-19.

The J gene is TRBJ1-1, the V gene TRBV18, with 9 nucleotides matching TRBD1. CDR3 size: 15 residues. V shed 6 bases and J 5 bases; nucleotides not matched to a gene: 10. Germline V gene data show CDR1 as KGHSH and CDR2 as LQKENI. The CDR3 nucleotides are TGTGCCAGCTCGCCTTCTCCGGGACAGGGTACTGAAGCTTTCTTT. The encoded protein is CASSPSPGQGTEAFF.

The chain combines TRBV5-1 with TRBJ2-1; 7 nucleotides match TRBD2. Germline CDR1 reads SGHRS; CDR2 reads YFSETQ. V was pared by 4 bases and J by 9 bases, with 13 bases of the junction left unmatched. The CDR3 has 15 amino acids. CDR3: CASSLVAGVSSEQFF. CDR3 bases: TGCGCCAGCAGCCTGGTGGCGGGAGTTTCTTCTGAGCAGTTCTTC.

The chain couples TRBV9 to TRBJ2-5; 7 nucleotides match TRBD1. CDR1 and CDR2 (germline): SGDLS, YYNGEE. The CDR3 spans 14 residues. Losses at the gene ends were 1 base for V and 2 bases for J; bases not matched to a gene: 2. CDR3 nucleotides: TGTGCCAGCAGCGTACAGACAGGGCAAGAGACCCAGTACTTC. Protein: CASSVQTGQETQYF.

The genes are TRBV11-3 and TRBJ2-4, with 8 bases identical to TRBD1. CDR1 is SGHNT and CDR2 is YENEEA in the germline V gene. This CDR3 is 14 amino acids long. V gave up 5 bases and J gave up 7 bases; unmatched junction bases: 7. In DNA, the CDR3 is TGTGCCAGCAGCCAGGACAGGGTGCTCAACATTCAGTACTTC. Its translation: CASSQDRVLNIQYF. Combining the CDR3 with reference TRBV11-3 and TRBJ2-4 gives the whole variable domain EAGVVQSPRYKIIEKKQPVAFWCNPISGHNTLYWYLQNLGQGPELLIRYENEEAVDDSQLPKDRFSAERLKGVDSTLKIQPAELGDSAVYLCASSQDRVLNIQYFGAGTRLSVL.

This sequence joins TRBV19 and TRBJ2-7, with 7 bases that match TRBD1. Germline V lookup: CDR1 LNHDA, CDR2 SQIVND (reference sequence). The trim removed 5 bases at V and 4 bases at J, leaving 11 bases unmatched. CDR3 size: 15 residues. CDR3 region: CASSSTWDSRYEQYF. CDR3 DNA sequence: TGTGCCAGTAGTTCAACTTGGGACAGCAGATACGAGCAGTACTTC.

The V and J genes are TRBV6-5 and TRBJ1-2, with TRBD1 identical over 7 bases. The germline CDR1 and CDR2 sequences are MNHEY and SVGAGI. V lost 7 bases, J lost 0 bases, and 8 bases stayed unmatched. This CDR3 spans 15 amino acids. Written as DNA, the CDR3 is TGTGCCAGCAATAAACAGGGGCGATCTAACTATGGCTACACCTTC. It codes for CASNKQGRSNYGYTF.

V is TRBV6-6 and J is TRBJ1-2; D may be TRBD1 (5 bases). From germline, CDR1 is MNHNY and CDR2 SVGAGI (reference sequence). V lost 7 bases and J lost 4, with 13 bases in between. This CDR3 is built from 13 residues. In DNA form, the CDR3 reads TGTGCCAGCAACATACCGGACATCTATGGCTACACCTTC. It specifies CASNIPDIYGYTF.

CDR3 DNA sequence: TGTGCCAGCTCACCAGGGGCGGACTCCTACAATGAGCAGTTCTTC. As protein: CASSPGADSYNEQFF. The rearrangement uses TRBV18 and TRBJ2-1; tentatively, D is TRBD1 (5 bases). The CDR3 spans 15 residues. Trimming stripped 2 bases from V and 0 bases from J, with 8 bases between. Germline CDR1 and CDR2: KGHSH and LQKENI.

This clone occurred once. This chain uses TRBV28 with TRBJ2-7; D is uncertain. The germline gives CDR1 MDHEN, CDR2 SYDVKM. The CDR3 loop spans 14 amino acids. V gave up 6 bases and J gave up 0 bases, with 12 bases separating them. CDR3 in DNA: TGTGCCAGCAGCCGACTCAGAAGCTCCTACGAGCAGTACTTC. Translating gives CASSRLRSSYEQYF. The entire variable domain, with the rest obtained from reference TRBV28 and TRBJ2-7, is as follows: DVKVTQSSRYLVKRTGEKVFLECVQDMDHENMFWYRQDPGLGLRLIYFSYDVKMKEKGDIPEGYSVSREKKERFSLILESASTNQTSMYLCASSRLRSSYEQYFGPGTRLTVT.

The V call is TRBV6-4, the J call TRBJ1-2; TRBD1 is a possible D gene (6 bases). CDR3 size: 15 residues. Trimming removed 5 bases from V and 2 bases from J, with 15 bases in between. Germline CDR1 reads MRHNA; CDR2 reads SNTAGT. The DNA for the CDR3 is TGTGCCAGCAGTCAAAAGACAGGTGGGAACTATGGCTACACCTTC. Translated, it gives CASSQKTGGNYGYTF.

V and J are TRBV19 and TRBJ2-1, with 7 bases that match TRBD2. The CDR3 is made up of 16 amino acids. V trimming: 1 base; J trimming: 6 bases; junction bases outside the gene matches: 9. The V gene's germline CDR1 is LNHDA and CDR2 SQIVND (reference sequence). CDR3 in amino acids: CASSIGGLEYTNEQFF. The CDR3 nucleotides are TGTGCCAGTAGTATAGGCGGACTAGAATATACCAATGAGCAGTTCTTC.

The chain joins TRBV2 to TRBJ1-5; weak D call: TRBD1 (5 bases). This CDR3 has 13 residues. V lost 2 bases and J 4 bases, leaving 6 bases between the germline ends. Germline V lookup: CDR1 SNHLY, CDR2 FYNNEI. CDR3 in DNA: TGTGCCAGCAGTGAACAGGGTAATCAGCCCCAGCATTTT. Its protein is CASSEQGNQPQHF.

This clone occurred once. This chain uses TRBV7-2 with TRBJ1-1, with 7 bases matching TRBD1. The V gene's germline CDR1 is SGHTA and CDR2 FQGNSA. The CDR3 sequence is 14 residues long. The V and J ends lost 1 base and 5 bases, in that order; junction bases with no gene match: 4. CDR3 in DNA: TGTGCCAGCAGCTTAGAGACAGGGAAAACTGAAGCTTTCTTT. It yields the protein CASSLETGKTEAFF.

This clone was seen once. The chain carries TRBV25-1 and TRBJ1-1; 8 bases map to TRBD1. Germline lookup yields CDR1 MGHDK and CDR2 SYGVNS. The CDR3 consists of 13 residues. J gave up 6 bases and V 6 bases, and 6 bases lay outside the gene matches. CDR3 DNA sequence: TGTGCCAGCAGCAGGGGGCTTTTCTCTGAAGCTTTCTTT. Translation gives CASSRGLFSEAFF.

The J gene is TRBJ1-4, the V gene TRBV6-1; a weak D match, TRBD1 (6 bases). CDR1 is MNHNS and CDR2 is SASEGT in the germline V gene. The CDR3 has 14 amino acids. V lost 2 bases and J lost 6, with 10 bases in between. CDR3 sequence reads: CASSERAGDEKLFF. CDR3 in DNA: TGTGCCAGCAGTGAAAGGGCAGGGGATGAAAAACTGTTTTTT.

This clone occurred once. This sequence joins TRBV7-6 and TRBJ1-4; D gene unclear. V lost 5 bases to trimming and J lost 2 bases, with 15 bases between them. CDR1 is SGHVS, CDR2 FNYEAQ, per germline. This CDR3 is 16 amino acids long. The CDR3 nucleotides read TGTGCCAGCAGCCCGATGGCGGGGTGGACTAATGAAAAACTGTTTTTT. The encoded protein is CASSPMAGWTNEKLFF.

The chain has TRBV9 and TRBJ2-7; D may be TRBD2 (6 bases). The CDR3 is 15 residues long. The V end lost 2 bases, the J end lost 2 bases, and 14 bases lay between the germline ends. Per the germline V gene, CDR1 is SGDLS and CDR2 is YYNGEE. Here the CDR3 reads CASSVMAGLTYEQYF. CDR3 nucleotides: TGTGCCAGCAGCGTCATGGCGGGGCTCACCTACGAGCAGTACTTC.

The chain combines TRBV7-2 with TRBJ1-2; D may be TRBD1 (5 bases). CDR3 length: 13 amino acids. V shed 6 bases and J shed 3 bases, with 11 bases lying between them. CDR1 and CDR2 from the germline V gene are SGHTA and FQGNSA. Here the CDR3 reads CASRMTDHYGYTF. The CDR3 DNA sequence: TGTGCCAGCAGAATGACAGACCACTATGGCTACACCTTC.

The chain recombines TRBV9 with TRBJ1-2; D unresolved. The CDR3 has 14 amino acids. The germline V gene encodes CDR1 SGDLS and CDR2 YYNGEE. Trimming removed 2 bases from V and 5 bases from J, with 13 bases in between. The CDR3 loop is CASSVGEGRYGYTF. As DNA, the CDR3 is TGTGCCAGCAGCGTTGGAGAGGGCCGGTATGGCTACACCTTC.

The chain recombines TRBV29-1 with TRBJ2-1; 10 positions agree with TRBD2. This CDR3 is built from 15 residues. Germline CDR1 SQVTM, CDR2 ANQGSEA. V lost 3 bases, J lost 0 bases, and 2 bases stayed unmatched. CDR3 protein: CSVDGTSDSYNEQFF. The CDR3 DNA follows: TGCAGCGTTGACGGGACTAGCGACTCCTACAATGAGCAGTTCTTC.

The chain uses TRBV10-3 and TRBJ2-7; the match to TRBD1 covers 9 bases. The length of the CDR3 is 13 residues. Losses at the gene ends were 5 bases for V and 7 bases for J; bases not matched to a gene: 6. Germline CDR1 ENHRY, CDR2 SYGVKD. The CDR3 sequence is CAISPGTGREQYF. The CDR3 region has the DNA TGTGCCATCAGTCCCGGGACAGGGCGGGAGCAGTACTTC.

CDR3 protein: CASRDNDSPYEQYF. CDR3 nucleotides: TGCGCCAGCAGAGACAATGACAGCCCCTACGAGCAGTACTTC. The V call is TRBV4-1, the J call TRBJ2-7; maybe TRBD1 (5 bases). V lost 6 bases to trimming and J lost 2 bases, with 14 bases between them. The CDR3 has 14 residues. Germline values: CDR1 MGHRA, CDR2 YSYEKL.

This sequence joins TRBV25-1 and TRBJ1-2; D is perhaps TRBD1 (5 bases). This CDR3 contains 14 residues. The germline V gene encodes CDR1 MGHDK and CDR2 SYGVNS. V was pared by 4 bases and J by 6 bases, with 15 bases between. The CDR3 DNA reads TGTGCCAGCAGTGGAGCGTCAGGGAGGAATGGCTACACCTTC. Translating gives CASSGASGRNGYTF.

This clone was detected once. This sequence joins TRBV6-5 and TRBJ1-2, with D tentatively TRBD1 (5 bases). Germline V gene sequence: CDR1 MNHEY, CDR2 SVGAGI. V lost 0 bases, J lost 8 bases, and 13 bases lay in between. The CDR3 runs to 14 residues. This CDR3 reads CASSYSGERGGYTF. CDR3 DNA sequence: TGTGCCAGCAGTTACTCCGGCGAGCGGGGGGGCTACACCTTC.

The rearrangement links TRBV11-3 to TRBJ2-2; 8 nucleotides line up with TRBD1. Looked up from germline, CDR1 is SGHNT and CDR2 is YENEEA. V was pared by 3 bases and J by 6 bases, with 9 bases of the junction left unmatched. The CDR3 contains 16 residues. The CDR3 protein is CASSLGTGWGSGELFF. The CDR3 DNA reads TGTGCCAGCAGCTTGGGGACAGGATGGGGGTCCGGGGAGCTGTTTTTT.